This TCR beta chain emerged from a study of neoadjuvant anti-PD-1 for oral cavity cancer. About the study: Patients without progression got a fourth dose around day 43.

The junction had 11 bases not matched to a gene; V was cut back by 4 bases and J by 7 bases. Germline V gene data show CDR1 as MNHNS and CDR2 as SASEGT. This CDR3 region has 16 residues. Only in-frame clones appear in the TCRdb table, and some are missing; sequencing was by immunoSEQ multiplex PCR. The sample shows some 14,000 clones, under 80% of them seen only once. Described time point: after neoadjuvant nivolumab, at surgical resection. Patients had HPV-negative, locally advanced oral cavity squamous cell carcinoma. No culture or expansion preceded analysis of these blood cells. Findings and caveats of the study: PBMC Gini-index clonality exceeded responders' in non-responders post-nivolumab.

To note about this clone: The antigen remains undetermined.

This clonotype originated in a person aged 40 to 85 with oral cavity squamous cell carcinoma. This chain joins TRBV6-1 and TRBJ2-5; 11 bases fit TRBD2. Source: PBMCs, taken after nivolumab (anti-PD-1) treatment. This CDR3 reads CASSGATSGALRTQYF. The CDR3 DNA is TGTGCCAGCAGTGGAGCGACTAGCGGGGCGCTAAGGACCCAGTACTTC.